This T cell receptor (beta chain) was sequenced in a study of blood T cell repertoires in COVID-19. Original methodology: Estimates of nucleated cell counts were drawn from the amplification of reference gene primers. Clones were sequenced by immunoSEQ multiplex PCR, and TCRdb holds only the in-frame ones, with some missing. V and J calls and clone size come straight from that table; D and trimming were deduced from the DNA. The sample contains about 170,000 clones, less than 85% of which appear only once. This CDR3 comprises 15 residues. Germline assignment: CDR1 SGHNT and CDR2 YENEEA. Trimming cost V 5 bases and J 1 base, with 14 bases left between them.

The material sequenced was peripheral blood. This rearrangement joins TRBV11-3 to TRBJ1-1; D gene uncertain. This sequence originates from a human donor with acute or convalescent COVID-19. The donor label of this sample is uncertain. The CDR3 DNA reads TGTGCCAGCAGCCCGGCCGGAGGGTCGAACACTGAAGCTTTCTTT. It codes for CASSPAGGSNTEAFF.